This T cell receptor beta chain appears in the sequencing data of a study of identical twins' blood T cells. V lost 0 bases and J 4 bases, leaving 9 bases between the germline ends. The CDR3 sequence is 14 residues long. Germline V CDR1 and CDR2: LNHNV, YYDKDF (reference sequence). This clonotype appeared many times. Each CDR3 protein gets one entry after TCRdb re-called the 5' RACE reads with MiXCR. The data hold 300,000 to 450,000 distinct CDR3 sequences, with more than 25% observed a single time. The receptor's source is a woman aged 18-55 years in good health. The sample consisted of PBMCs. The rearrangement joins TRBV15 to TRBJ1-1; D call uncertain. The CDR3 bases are TGTGCCACCAGCAGAGATCCACAGACCACTGAAGCTTTCTTT. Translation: CATSRDPQTTEAFF.